These 32 T cell receptor beta chains were all obtained from the same sample, sequenced in a study of CD4 T cells in relation to SARS-CoV-2 and coronaviruses. Repertoires were generated with immunoSEQ multiplex PCR, while TCRdb's copy carries only in-frame clones and drops some. The sample consists of 9,500 to 11,000 clones, over 70% of them appearing once. No antigen has been assigned to these receptors. Before the COVID-19 pandemic, during about 2011-2019, CD4+ T cells were taken from unexposed donors. After more than eight days of culture, CD4+ T cells were isolated. Sequencing input: CD4+ T cells from PBMCs, cultured in vitro. These receptors all come from a human donor in good health.

The sample holds one count of this clone. CDR3 coding DNA: TGTGCCAGCAGTCCCTCCAGTCCAGGCTACAAAAACATTCAGTACTTC. Translation gives CASSPSSPGYKNIQYF. The gene calls are TRBV28 and TRBJ2-4; no clear D gene. V was shortened by 5 bases and J by 3 bases, with 17 bases between the two germline ends. CDR1 and CDR2 (germline): MDHEN, SYDVKM. The CDR3 is 16 residues long.

The J gene is TRBJ1-2, the V gene TRBV4-3; TRBD1 is a possible D gene (5 bases). Germline loops: CDR1 LGHNA, CDR2 YSLEER. V was trimmed by 4 bases and J by 4 bases, leaving 22 bases between them. The CDR3 runs to 17 residues. CDR3 residues: CASSPGHPGDSFYGYTF. The DNA of the CDR3 is TGCGCCAGCAGCCCCGGACATCCGGGGGATAGTTTCTATGGCTACACCTTC.

This clone occurred a few times. V usage is TRBV6-1 and J usage is TRBJ1-1; D may be TRBD1 (5 bases). V lost 5 bases and J lost 5, with 12 bases in between. CDR1 and CDR2 (germline): MNHNS, SASEGT. This CDR3 contains 13 residues. The CDR3 DNA follows: TGTGCCAGCAGTTTGCAGCCAGGGACTGAAGCTTTCTTT. Its translation is CASSLQPGTEAFF.

The chain couples TRBV6-5 to TRBJ1-6; D not certain. V lost 9 bases to trimming and J lost 14 bases, with 23 bases between them. Germline V gives CDR1 MNHEY, CDR2 SVGAGI. The CDR3 is 14 amino acids. CDR3 region: CASSLGVVFSALHF. In DNA, the CDR3 is TGTGCCAGTAGCCTTGGGGTGGTTTTTTCGGCCCTCCACTTT.

This chain uses TRBV19 with TRBJ2-1, with a possible D match to TRBD2 (5 bases). The V end lost 0 bases, the J end lost 9 bases, and 12 bases lay between the germline ends. The length of the CDR3 is 14 residues. Germline-derived CDR1 and CDR2 are LNHDA and SQIVND (reference sequence). The CDR3 nucleotides are TGTGCCAGTAGTATAGATGGGAGATCAACTGAGCAGTTCTTC. Translation gives CASSIDGRSTEQFF. The full variable domain, rest sourced from reference TRBV19 and TRBJ2-1, is DGGITQSPKYLFRKEGQNVTLSCEQNLNHDAMYWYRQDPGQGLRLIYYSQIVNDFQKGDIAEGYSVSREKKESFPLTVTSAQKNPTAFYLCASSIDGRSTEQFFGPGTRLTVL.

The rearrangement links TRBV30 to TRBJ2-7; D is possibly TRBD1 (5 bases). V lost 4 bases to trimming and J lost 0 bases, with 7 bases between them. Per the germline V gene, CDR1 is GTSNPN and CDR2 is SVGIG (reference sequence). The length of the CDR3 is 12 residues. In DNA form, the CDR3 reads TGTGCCTGGAAGGGGTCCTCCTACGAGCAGTACTTC. Its protein product is CAWKGSSYEQYF. Filled out from reference TRBV30 and TRBJ2-7, the complete variable domain reads SQTIHQWPATLVQPVGSPLSLECTVEGTSNPNLYWYRQAAGRGLQLLFYSVGIGQISSEVPQNLSASRPQDRQFILSSKKLLLSDSGFYLCAWKGSSYEQYFGPGTRLTVT.

The chain is built from TRBV29-1 and TRBJ1-2; no firm D call. The germline CDR1 and CDR2 sequences are SQVTM and ANQGSEA. V was shortened by 3 bases and J by 8 bases, with 16 bases between the two germline ends. The CDR3 totals 13 residues. CDR3 region: CSVEGTWGVGYTF. CDR3 in DNA: TGCAGCGTTGAGGGTACCTGGGGAGTCGGCTACACCTTC.

This clone appeared once. The chain is built from TRBV30 and TRBJ2-2; 9 bases map to TRBD2. The junction had 3 bases not matched to a gene; V was cut back by 2 bases and J by 5 bases. The CDR3 length is 14 residues. The V gene's germline CDR1 is GTSNPN and CDR2 SVGIG (reference sequence). For the CDR3, the DNA is TGTGCCTGGAGTAAGACTAGCGGTACCGGGGAGCTGTTTTTT. This sequence encodes CAWSKTSGTGELFF. The full variable domain, its missing parts supplied by reference TRBV30 and TRBJ2-2, is SQTIHQWPATLVQPVGSPLSLECTVEGTSNPNLYWYRQAAGRGLQLLFYSVGIGQISSEVPQNLSASRPQDRQFILSSKKLLLSDSGFYLCAWSKTSGTGELFFGEGSRLTVL.

This clone was seen only a few times. CDR3 sequence (DNA): TGTGCCAGCAGCCTGCAGGGTAATGGCTACACCTTC. This gives the protein CASSLQGNGYTF. V usage is TRBV3-1 (or the pseudogene TRBV3-2) and J usage is TRBJ1-2, with D possibly being TRBD1 (5 bases). This CDR3 has 12 amino acids. CDR1 and CDR2 (germline): LGHDT, YNNKEL (reference sequence). V shed 4 bases and J shed 6 bases, with 9 bases lying between them.

This clone has a handful of counts. The chain has TRBV12-3 or TRBV12-4 and TRBJ1-1; D is unclear. Trimming removed 4 bases at V and 5 bases at J, with 11 bases between. The CDR3 totals 13 residues. CDR3 in amino acids: CASSWGGRTEAFF. DNA of the CDR3: TGTGCCAGCAGTTGGGGAGGGCGGACTGAAGCTTTCTTT.

The chain links TRBV6-5 to TRBJ2-7, with D unresolved. The germline V gene has CDR1 MNHEY and CDR2 SVGAGI. CDR3 length: 14 amino acids. The V end was cut by 2 bases, the J end by 0 bases, with 8 bases between. The CDR3 sequence: CASSYPPDSYEQYF. The CDR3, as DNA: TGTGCCAGCAGTTACCCGCCGGACTCCTACGAGCAGTACTTC.

The chain has TRBV15 and TRBJ2-7; either TRBD1 or TRBD2 may supply D (5 bases each). CDR1 and CDR2 from the germline V gene are LNHNV and YYDKDF (reference sequence). The CDR3 contains 14 residues. Trimming pared 0 bases from V and 2 bases from J, leaving 8 bases between. The CDR3, as DNA: TGTGCCACCAGCAGAGATTTGGGACCCTACGAGCAGTACTTC. Translating it yields CATSRDLGPYEQYF.

The genes are TRBV29-1 and TRBJ2-1, with D uncertain. The V and J ends lost 2 bases and 7 bases respectively, with 12 bases between them. The CDR3 runs to 13 residues. Per the germline V gene, CDR1 is SQVTM and CDR2 is ANQGSEA. DNA for the CDR3: TGCAGCGTTGAATCTGACCTAGTGAATGAGCAGTTCTTC. This sequence encodes CSVESDLVNEQFF.

V is TRBV19 and J is TRBJ2-7, with TRBD1 identical over 8 bases. V was clipped by 8 bases and J by 0 bases; unmatched bases: 9. Germline-derived CDR1 and CDR2 are LNHDA and SQIVND (reference sequence). The CDR3 extends over 15 amino acids. The CDR3 is CASRQVQGGSYEQYF. DNA of the CDR3: TGTGCCAGTCGACAAGTACAGGGGGGCTCCTACGAGCAGTACTTC.

The chain joins TRBV6-5 to TRBJ1-4; 7 bases line up with TRBD1. This CDR3 comprises 14 residues. After removal of 6 bases from V and 5 bases from J, the junction contained 6 bases not matched to a gene. Germline values: CDR1 MNHEY, CDR2 SVGAGI. CDR3: CASRGDSLNEKLFF. As DNA, the CDR3 is TGTGCCAGCAGGGGGGACAGCCTAAATGAAAAACTGTTTTTT.

The V and J genes are TRBV19 and TRBJ2-7; 9 positions agree with TRBD1. The CDR3 contains 13 residues. Germline loops: CDR1 LNHDA, CDR2 SQIVND (reference sequence). V shed 6 bases and J 5 bases; nucleotides not matched to a gene: 5. Here the CDR3 DNA reads TGTGCCAGTAGGGGACAGGGAGAACACGAGCAGTACTTC. Translating it yields CASRGQGEHEQYF. Complete variable domain (other parts from reference TRBV19 and TRBJ2-7): DGGITQSPKYLFRKEGQNVTLSCEQNLNHDAMYWYRQDPGQGLRLIYYSQIVNDFQKGDIAEGYSVSREKKESFPLTVTSAQKNPTAFYLCASRGQGEHEQYFGPGTRLTVT.

The chain employs TRBV7-2 and TRBJ2-2; D not resolved. This CDR3 comprises 13 residues. Germline V gene data show CDR1 as SGHTA and CDR2 as FQGNSA. Trimming cost V 2 bases and J 6 bases, with 7 bases left between them. The CDR3 sequence: CASSLPASGELFF. The CDR3 DNA sequence: TGTGCCAGCAGCTTACCGGCCTCCGGGGAGCTGTTTTTT. Looking up the rest from reference TRBV7-2 and TRBJ2-2 gives the full variable domain: GAGVSQSPSNKVTEKGKDVELRCDPISGHTALYWYRQSLGQGLEFLIYFQGNSAPDKSGLPSDRFSAERTGGSVSTLTIQRTQQEDSAVYLCASSLPASGELFFGEGSRLTVL.

The rearrangement joins TRBV19 to TRBJ2-7; perhaps TRBD1 as D (5 bases). Looked up from germline, CDR1 is LNHDA and CDR2 is SQIVND (reference sequence). This CDR3 comprises 14 residues. The V and J ends lost 4 bases and 0 bases respectively, with 10 bases between them. The CDR3 bases are TGTGCCAGTAGTAACAGGAAGATCTCCTACGAGCAGTACTTC. It specifies CASSNRKISYEQYF.

This chain connects TRBV2 to TRBJ1-2; TRBD1 agrees at 9 bases. The CDR3 extends over 15 amino acids. V gave up 1 base and J gave up 7 bases; unmatched junction bases: 7. Germline CDR1 and CDR2: SNHLY and FYNNEI. The CDR3 region is CASSEEGQGRGGYTF. The CDR3 bases are TGTGCCAGCAGTGAAGAGGGACAGGGTCGAGGTGGCTACACCTTC.

The chain recombines TRBV6-5 with TRBJ1-2; D gene unclear. V was clipped by 0 bases and J by 8 bases, with 13 bases between them. The CDR3 covers 14 residues. Germline CDR1 reads MNHEY; CDR2 reads SVGAGI. CDR3 region: CASSYSDNGVGYTF. The DNA for the CDR3 is TGTGCCAGCAGTTACTCGGATAACGGGGTAGGCTACACCTTC.

V and J are TRBV5-1 and TRBJ2-3, with D perhaps being TRBD1 or TRBD2 (5 bases each). Germline V CDR1 and CDR2: SGHRS, YFSETQ. The CDR3 loop spans 14 amino acids. Trimming shortened V by 4 bases and J by 3 bases, and 12 bases separated the two germline ends. This CDR3 reads CASSPGQPTDTQYF. The CDR3 nucleotides read TGCGCCAGCAGCCCGGGGCAACCGACAGATACGCAGTATTTT.

The gene calls are TRBV13 and TRBJ1-2, with D perhaps matching TRBD1 (5 bases). The CDR3 is 15 residues long. Trimming cost V 3 bases and J 0 bases, with 11 bases left between them. Germline CDR1 PRHDT, CDR2 FYEKMQ (reference sequence). The CDR3 reads CASSLGGEANYGYTF. The DNA for the CDR3 is TGTGCCAGCAGCTTGGGGGGAGAAGCTAACTATGGCTACACCTTC.

This clone was observed a few times. The V call is TRBV9, the J call TRBJ1-2; 7 bases align to TRBD1. Per germline, CDR1 SGDLS and CDR2 YYNGEE. The CDR3 sequence is 16 residues long. The junction had 9 bases not matched to a gene; V was cut back by 3 bases and J by 1 base. The CDR3: CASSGGQGDGNYGYTF. The CDR3 DNA reads as TGTGCCAGCAGCGGAGGTCAGGGGGATGGTAACTATGGCTACACCTTC.

The chain is built from TRBV18 and TRBJ1-1, with a possible D match to TRBD1 (6 bases). Germline values: CDR1 KGHSH, CDR2 LQKENI. CDR3 length equals 13 residues. The V end was cut by 2 bases, the J end by 7 bases, with 11 bases between. This CDR3 is CASSPARGREAFF. As DNA, the CDR3 is TGTGCCAGCTCACCAGCCAGGGGTCGTGAAGCTTTCTTT.

The chain joins TRBV9 to TRBJ2-7; maybe TRBD2 (6 bases). V was shortened by 0 bases and J by 0 bases, with 16 bases between the two germline ends. The CDR3 runs 17 residues. Germline loops: CDR1 SGDLS, CDR2 YYNGEE. CDR3 DNA: TGTGCCAGCAGCGTAGGGGATCTTCGGGGGAGCTCCTACGAGCAGTACTTC. This gives the protein CASSVGDLRGSSYEQYF.

This chain uses TRBV5-1 with TRBJ2-2; D gene ambiguous. The CDR3 contains 12 residues. Germline CDR1 reads SGHRS; CDR2 reads YFSETQ. With 1 base removed from V and 6 bases from J, the gap between germline ends came to 4 bases. The DNA for the CDR3 is TGCGCCAGCAGCTTGTACGCCGGGGAGCTGTTTTTT. Translation gives CASSLYAGELFF. The whole variable domain, remainder taken from reference TRBV5-1 and TRBJ2-2, is KAGVTQTPRYLIKTRGQQVTLSCSPISGHRSVSWYQQTPGQGLQFLFEYFSETQRNKGNFPGRFSGRQFSNSRSEMNVSTLELGDSALYLCASSLYAGELFFGEGSRLTVL.

The rearrangement joins TRBV11-2 to TRBJ1-3, with TRBD1 matching over 8 bases. CDR3 size: 16 residues. CDR1 and CDR2 (germline): SGHAT, FQNNGV. Losses at the gene ends were 4 bases for V and 2 bases for J; bases not matched to a gene: 7. CDR3: CASSYSQGEPGNTIYF. In DNA form, the CDR3 reads TGTGCCAGCAGCTACTCACAGGGGGAACCTGGAAACACCATATATTTT. Based on the CDR3 plus reference TRBV11-2 and TRBJ1-3, the full variable domain is EAGVAQSPRYKIIEKRQSVAFWCNPISGHATLYWYQQILGQGPKLLIQFQNNGVVDDSQLPKDRFSAERLKGVDSTLKIQPAKLEDSAVYLCASSYSQGEPGNTIYFGEGSWLTVV.

The chain carries TRBV3-1 (or the pseudogene TRBV3-2) and TRBJ2-3; 7 nucleotides align to TRBD2. This CDR3 contains 18 residues. Per germline, CDR1 LGHDT and CDR2 YNNKEL (reference sequence). Losses at the gene ends were 2 bases for V and 10 bases for J; bases not matched to a gene: 21. The CDR3, as DNA: TGTGCCAGCAGCCAACTCGCCCTATTGAGCGGGGAGTGGGTGGCGCAGTATTTT. Translation: CASSQLALLSGEWVAQYF.

CDR3 residues: CASSYGGIQETQYF. In DNA form, the CDR3 reads TGTGCCAGCAGTTACGGCGGCATCCAAGAGACCCAGTACTTC. This chain links TRBV6-2 or TRBV6-3 with TRBJ2-5; D not resolved. The CDR3 runs 14 residues. Trimming took off 2 bases at V and 1 base at J, with 8 bases between the two ends. Looked up from germline, CDR1 is MNHEY and CDR2 is SVGEGT.

The rearrangement links TRBV10-3 to TRBJ2-1; 11 bases line up with TRBD2. The junction had 7 bases not matched to a gene; V was cut back by 10 bases and J by 5 bases. Germline V CDR1 and CDR2: ENHRY, SYGVKD. The length of the CDR3 is 14 residues. CDR3 nucleotide sequence: TGTGCCACTTCACTAGCGGGGGAAAACAATGAGCAGTTCTTC. Translation gives CATSLAGENNEQFF.

This chain joins TRBV7-2 and TRBJ1-6; no reliable D call. V was shortened by 1 base and J by 10 bases, with 8 bases between the two germline ends. The CDR3 sequence is 13 residues long. Germline CDR1 and CDR2: SGHTA and FQGNSA. Here the CDR3 reads CASSLGDGSPLHF. The CDR3 DNA reads as TGTGCCAGCAGCTTAGGAGACGGCTCACCCCTCCACTTT.

This clone was observed a handful of times. Here the CDR3 DNA reads TGTGCCAGCAGCTTAGCGGAGTGGGTAGAGCAGTACTTC. Translated: CASSLAEWVEQYF. V and J are TRBV7-2 and TRBJ2-7; D ambiguous. Trimming took off 0 bases at V and 7 bases at J, with 10 bases between the two ends. This CDR3 comprises 13 residues. The germline gives CDR1 SGHTA, CDR2 FQGNSA.